The present TCR beta chain was sequenced within a study of cytomegalovirus exposure and HLA in healthy donors. General observations from the study: Solely CMV serostatus was available to characterize immune exposure.

PCR primers comprised 60 Vbeta and 13 Jbeta primers. Libraries were prepared by immunoSEQ multiplex PCR; TCRdb keeps only in-frame clonotypes and omits some of them. The sample has tens of thousands of clones, approximately 7.6% seen once; the top ten hold under 3%. V shed 3 bases, J shed 3 bases, and the junction held 5 bases outside the gene matches. This CDR3 has 14 amino acids. Per the germline V gene, CDR1 is KGHSH and CDR2 is LQKENI. The donors, nominally healthy at sampling, likely had unrecorded immune exposures. On this clone itself: Its antigen is as yet unknown.

The chain joins TRBV18 to TRBJ2-7; 7 nucleotides agree with TRBD1. Sequences were obtained from PBMCs. The receptor's source is a man in his fifties in good health and CMV-seronegative. The CDR3 DNA reads TGTGCCAGCTCACCGCCGGGACAGTTCTACGAGCAGTACTTC. Protein product: CASSPPGQFYEQYF.